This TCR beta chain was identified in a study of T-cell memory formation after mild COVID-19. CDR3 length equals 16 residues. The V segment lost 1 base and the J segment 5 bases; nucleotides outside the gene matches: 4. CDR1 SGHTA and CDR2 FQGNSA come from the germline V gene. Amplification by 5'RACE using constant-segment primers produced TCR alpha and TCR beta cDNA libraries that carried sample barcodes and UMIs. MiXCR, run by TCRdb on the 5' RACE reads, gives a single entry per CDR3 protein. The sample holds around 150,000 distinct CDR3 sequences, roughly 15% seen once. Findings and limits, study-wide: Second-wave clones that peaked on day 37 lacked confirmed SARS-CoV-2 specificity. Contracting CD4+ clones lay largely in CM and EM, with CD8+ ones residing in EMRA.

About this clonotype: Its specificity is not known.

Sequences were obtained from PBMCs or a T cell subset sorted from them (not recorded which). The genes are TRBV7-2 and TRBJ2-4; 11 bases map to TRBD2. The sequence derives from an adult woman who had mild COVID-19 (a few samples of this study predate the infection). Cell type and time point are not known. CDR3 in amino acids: CASSLGLAGRQNIQYF. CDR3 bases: TGTGCCAGCAGCTTAGGACTAGCGGGGCGGCAAAACATTCAGTACTTC.